These T cell receptor beta chains were read from a single sample in a study of T cells in Graves' hyperthyroidism and ophthalmopathy. Each CDR3 protein is one row after TCRdb ran MiXCR on the multiplex PCR reads. The sample lists 20,000 to 30,000 distinct CDR3 sequences, around 50% seen once, with roughly 26% in the top ten. Sequencing was done on a sample of blood. Receptors originate from a woman aged 40 to 50 with Graves' hyperthyroidism that later progressed to Graves' ophthalmopathy. CDR3s include the opening cysteine and the closing phenylalanine or tryptophan. The order of the fields is D gene, V gene, clone size, J gene, CDR3 protein, CDR3 DNA. The D gene is left open where the match is weak. Some rows mark clone size as missing; the rest say once, few, many or name a class of expanded clone.

NA	TRBV2	medium-sized	TRBJ2-2	CASSGTVNTGELFF	TGTGCCAGCAGTGGGACAGTGAACACCGGGGAGCTGTTTTTT
NA	TRBV20-1	NA	TRBJ2-1	CSASGGHEQFF	TGCAGTGCTAGTGGGGGCCATGAGCAGTTCTTC
NA	TRBV14	NA	TRBJ2-7	CASSAGQTDSYEQYF	TGTGCCAGCAGCGCAGGACAGACCGACTCCTACGAGCAGTACTTC
NA	TRBV2	NA	TRBJ1-6	CASRTNRATNSPLHF	TGTGCCAGCAGAACGAACAGGGCGACCAATTCACCCCTCCACTTT
TRBD1	TRBV4-2	NA	TRBJ2-7	CASSQVPGGGYEQYF	TGTGCCAGCAGCCAAGTTCCAGGGGGCGGCTACGAGCAGTACTTC
TRBD1	TRBV6-5	NA	TRBJ1-1	CATKVDRVANTEAFF	TGTGCCACCAAGGTCGACAGGGTCGCAAACACTGAAGCTTTCTTT
TRBD1	TRBV20-1	NA	TRBJ2-5	CSARGTGEETQYF	TGCAGTGCTAGGGGAACAGGGGAAGAGACCCAGTACTTC
NA	TRBV4-1	many	TRBJ1-4	CASSQFPRGGEGEKLFF	TGCGCCAGCAGCCAATTTCCCCGGGGGGGCGAGGGTGAAAAACTGTTTTTT
NA	TRBV29-1	medium-sized	TRBJ2-2	CSVDRVGELFF	TGCAGCGTTGACAGGGTTGGGGAGCTGTTTTTT
NA	TRBV13	many	TRBJ2-2	CASSRGGYTGELFF	TGTGCCAGCAGCAGGGGTGGGTACACCGGGGAGCTGTTTTTT
NA	TRBV7-2	medium-sized	TRBJ2-5	CASSYQAGGREPQYF	TGTGCCAGCAGCTACCAAGCCGGTGGCCGTGAGCCCCAGTACTTC
NA	TRBV14	NA	TRBJ1-6	CASSPGTATPLHF	TGTGCCAGCAGCCCCGGGACCGCCACACCCCTCCACTTT
NA	TRBV11-3	NA	TRBJ1-5	CASSPYGEQPQHF	TGTGCCAGCAGCCCATACGGGGAGCAGCCCCAGCATTTT
NA	TRBV2	NA	TRBJ1-5	CASKVTPNQPQHF	TGTGCCAGCAAAGTGACACCTAATCAGCCCCAGCATTTT
TRBD1	TRBV19	NA	TRBJ1-2	CASSRQGSSNYGYTF	TGTGCCAGTAGCAGACAGGGCAGTTCCAACTATGGCTACACCTTC
TRBD2	TRBV19	many	TRBJ2-1	CASSMGSGGRAGNEQFF	TGTGCCAGTAGTATGGGCTCGGGCGGGAGGGCCGGGAATGAGCAGTTCTTC
TRBD1	TRBV24-1	few	TRBJ1-2	CATSDPRQGVKGYTF	TGTGCCACCAGTGATCCTAGACAGGGGGTGAAGGGCTACACCTTC
NA	TRBV15	few	TRBJ2-1	CATSRDVGPNEQFF	TGTGCCACCAGCAGAGATGTCGGGCCCAATGAGCAGTTCTTC
NA	TRBV5-1	once	TRBJ1-1	CASSLKIGGTEAFF	TGCGCCAGCAGCTTGAAGATAGGGGGTACTGAAGCTTTCTTT
NA	TRBV7-2	NA	TRBJ1-2	CASSQTGKSPYTF	TGTGCCAGCAGCCAAACAGGGAAGAGTCCCTACACCTTC
TRBD2	TRBV7-2	NA	TRBJ2-7	CASSLEGTTAYEQYF	TGTGCCAGCAGCTTAGAGGGGACTACAGCCTACGAGCAGTACTTC
NA	TRBV2	many	TRBJ1-6	CASSGEGDSPLHF	TGTGCCAGCAGTGGTGAGGGGGATTCACCCCTCCACTTT
NA	TRBV6-6	many	TRBJ2-2	CASSYEARAGTGELFF	TGTGCCAGCAGTTACGAGGCGAGGGCGGGCACCGGGGAGCTGTTTTTT
TRBD2	TRBV29-1	NA	TRBJ2-1	CSVEVGGAENEQFF	TGCAGCGTTGAGGTCGGGGGGGCTGAGAATGAGCAGTTCTTC
NA	TRBV29-1	NA	TRBJ2-3	CSDSTGSTDTQYF	TGCAGCGATTCGACTGGCAGCACAGATACACAGTATTTT
NA	TRBV20-1	many	TRBJ2-5	CSARLTGLETQYF	TGCAGTGCTAGATTAACAGGGTTGGAGACCCAGTACTTC